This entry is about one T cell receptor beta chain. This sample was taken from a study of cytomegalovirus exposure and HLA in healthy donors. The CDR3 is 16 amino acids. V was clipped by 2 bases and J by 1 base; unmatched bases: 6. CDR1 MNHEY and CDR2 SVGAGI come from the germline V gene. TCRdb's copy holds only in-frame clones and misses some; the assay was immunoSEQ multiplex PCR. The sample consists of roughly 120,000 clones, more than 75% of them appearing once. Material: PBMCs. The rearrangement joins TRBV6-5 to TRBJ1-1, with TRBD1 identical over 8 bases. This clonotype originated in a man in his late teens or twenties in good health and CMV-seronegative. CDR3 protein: CASSYLQTGGNTEAFF. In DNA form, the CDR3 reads TGTGCCAGCAGTTACCTCCAAACAGGGGGGAACACTGAAGCTTTCTTT.